This TCR beta chain was captured in a study of a mutant IDH1 vaccine in newly diagnosed glioma. Study-level information: Vaccinations were initiated 4-6 weeks following radiotherapy alone, or were given together with temozolomide cycles. Those enrolled had earlier been treated with radiotherapy, temozolomide, or both, mostly both.

With 5 bases clipped from V and 5 bases from J, the junction kept 7 bases outside the gene matches. CDR3 length: 16 amino acids. Germline CDR1 is SGHRS and CDR2 is YFSETQ. The method was immunoSEQ multiplex PCR; TCRdb's version includes in-frame clones alone and lacks a portion of them. The sample lists approximately 50,000 clones, roughly three quarters seen once, with about 7% in the top ten. As concerns this clone: The antigen remains unidentified.

Described time point: week 35, safety follow-up. Topical imiquimod accompanied each vaccine dose, which consisted of 300 ug of mutant IDH1 20-mer peptide. Donors had new IDH1-mutant astrocytomas of WHO grade 3 or 4 (ATRX-lost). The genes are TRBV5-1 and TRBJ2-5; TRBD2 matches at 15 bases. The source of this sequence is a man aged 35 to 55 with glioma. Sequenced here: PBMCs, sampled from a glioma patient whose treatment included an IDH1 peptide vaccine. CDR3 in DNA: TGCGCCAGCAGGCGGACTAGCGGGGGGGCCGTGGAGACCCAGTACTTC. Translating it yields CASRRTSGGAVETQYF.